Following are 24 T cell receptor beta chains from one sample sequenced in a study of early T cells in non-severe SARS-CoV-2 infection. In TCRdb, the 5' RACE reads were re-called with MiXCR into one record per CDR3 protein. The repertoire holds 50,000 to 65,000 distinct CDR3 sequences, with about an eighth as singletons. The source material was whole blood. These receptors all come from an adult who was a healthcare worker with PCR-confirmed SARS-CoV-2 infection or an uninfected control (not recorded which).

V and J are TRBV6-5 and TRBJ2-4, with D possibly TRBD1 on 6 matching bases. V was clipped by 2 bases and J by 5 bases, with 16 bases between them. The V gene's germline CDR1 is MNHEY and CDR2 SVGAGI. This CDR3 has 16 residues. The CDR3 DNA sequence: TGTGCCAGCAGTTACGGGTGGGGGCAGGGCGAAAACATTCAGTACTTC. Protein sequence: CASSYGWGQGENIQYF.

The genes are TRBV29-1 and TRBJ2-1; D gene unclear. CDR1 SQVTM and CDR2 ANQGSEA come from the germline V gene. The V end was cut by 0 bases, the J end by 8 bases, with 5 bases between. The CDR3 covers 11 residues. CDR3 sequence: CSVEDPHEQFF. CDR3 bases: TGCAGCGTTGAAGACCCCCATGAGCAGTTCTTC.

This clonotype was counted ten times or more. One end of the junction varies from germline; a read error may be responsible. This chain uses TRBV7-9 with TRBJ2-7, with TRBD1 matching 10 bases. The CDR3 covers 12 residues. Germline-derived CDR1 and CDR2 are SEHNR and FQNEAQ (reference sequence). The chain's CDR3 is CASSLGTGAKDF. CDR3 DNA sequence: TGTGCCAGCAGCTTGGGGACAGGGGCTAAGGACTTC. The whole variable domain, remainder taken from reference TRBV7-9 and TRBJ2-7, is DTGVSQNPRHKITKRGQNVTFRCDPISEHNRLYWYRQTLGQGPEFLTYFQNEAQLEKSRLLSDRFSAERPKGSFSTLEIQRTEQGDSAMYLCASSLGTGAKDFGPGTRLTVT.

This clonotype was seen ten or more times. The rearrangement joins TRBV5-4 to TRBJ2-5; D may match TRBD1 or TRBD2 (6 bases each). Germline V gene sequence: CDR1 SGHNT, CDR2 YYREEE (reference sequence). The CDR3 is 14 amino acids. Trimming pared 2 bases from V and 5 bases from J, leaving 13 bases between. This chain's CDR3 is CASSFVGGLETQYF. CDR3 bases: TGTGCCAGCAGCTTTGTTGGGGGGCTCGAGACCCAGTACTTC. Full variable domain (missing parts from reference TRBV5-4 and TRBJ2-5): ETGVTQSPTHLIKTRGQQVTLRCSSQSGHNTVSWYQQALGQGPQFIFQYYREEENGRGNFPPRFSGLQFPNYSSELNVNALELDDSALYLCASSFVGGLETQYFGPGTRLLVL.

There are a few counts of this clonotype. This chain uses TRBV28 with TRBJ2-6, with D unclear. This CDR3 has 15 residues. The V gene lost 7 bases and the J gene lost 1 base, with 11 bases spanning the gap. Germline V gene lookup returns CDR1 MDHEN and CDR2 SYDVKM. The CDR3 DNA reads TGTGCCAGCAACAAACCACGGTCTGGGGCCAACGTCCTGACTTTC. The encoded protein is CASNKPRSGANVLTF.

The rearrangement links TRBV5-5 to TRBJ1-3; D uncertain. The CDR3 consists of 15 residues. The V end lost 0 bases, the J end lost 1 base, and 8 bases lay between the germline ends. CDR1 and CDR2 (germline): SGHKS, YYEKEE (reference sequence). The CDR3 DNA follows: TGTGCCAGCAGCTTGGGCGATCTGTCTGGAAACACCATATATTTT. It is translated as CASSLGDLSGNTIYF.

CDR3 sequence (DNA): TGTGCCATCAGTGAGGGGAGGGTCGCTTTCTTT. This codes for CAISEGRVAFF. The chain is built from TRBV10-3 and TRBJ1-1; D ambiguous. V shed 2 bases and J shed 11 bases, with 9 bases lying between them. The CDR3 runs to 11 residues. In germline, CDR1 is ENHRY, CDR2 SYGVKD.

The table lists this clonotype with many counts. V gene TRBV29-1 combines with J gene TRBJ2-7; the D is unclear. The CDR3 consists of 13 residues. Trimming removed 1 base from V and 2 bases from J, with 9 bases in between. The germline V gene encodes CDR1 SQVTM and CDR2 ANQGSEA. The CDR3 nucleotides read TGCAGCGTTGAAGTGGGCAGAACCTACGAGCAGTACTTC. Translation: CSVEVGRTYEQYF.

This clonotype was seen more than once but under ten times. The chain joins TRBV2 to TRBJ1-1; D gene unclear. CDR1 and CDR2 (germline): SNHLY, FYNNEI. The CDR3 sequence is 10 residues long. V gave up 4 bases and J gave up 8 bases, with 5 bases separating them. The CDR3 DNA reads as TGTGCCAGCAGTGTCCGGGAAGCTTTCTTT. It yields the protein CASSVREAFF.

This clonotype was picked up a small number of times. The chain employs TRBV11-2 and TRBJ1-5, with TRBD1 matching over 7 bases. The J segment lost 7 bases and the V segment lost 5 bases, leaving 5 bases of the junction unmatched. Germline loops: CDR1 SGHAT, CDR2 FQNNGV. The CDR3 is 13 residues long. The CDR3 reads CASSPPGGQPQHF. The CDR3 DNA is TGTGCCAGCAGCCCACCAGGGGGGCAGCCCCAGCATTTT. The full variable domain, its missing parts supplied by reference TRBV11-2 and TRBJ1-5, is EAGVAQSPRYKIIEKRQSVAFWCNPISGHATLYWYQQILGQGPKLLIQFQNNGVVDDSQLPKDRFSAERLKGVDSTLKIQPAKLEDSAVYLCASSPPGGQPQHFGDGTRLSIL.

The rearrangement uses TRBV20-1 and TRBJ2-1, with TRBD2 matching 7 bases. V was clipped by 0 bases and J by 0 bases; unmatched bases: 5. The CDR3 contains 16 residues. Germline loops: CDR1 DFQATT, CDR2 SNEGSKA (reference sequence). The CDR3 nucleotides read TGCAGTGCTAGAGATGGCGGGAGTTTCTCCTACAATGAGCAGTTCTTC. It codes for CSARDGGSFSYNEQFF.

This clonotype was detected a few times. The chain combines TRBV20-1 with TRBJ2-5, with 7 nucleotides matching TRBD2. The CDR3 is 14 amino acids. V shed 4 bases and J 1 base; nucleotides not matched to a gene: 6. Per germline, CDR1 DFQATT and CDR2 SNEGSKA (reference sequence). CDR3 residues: CSATSGALQETQYF. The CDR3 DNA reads TGCAGTGCTACCAGCGGGGCCCTCCAAGAGACCCAGTACTTC.

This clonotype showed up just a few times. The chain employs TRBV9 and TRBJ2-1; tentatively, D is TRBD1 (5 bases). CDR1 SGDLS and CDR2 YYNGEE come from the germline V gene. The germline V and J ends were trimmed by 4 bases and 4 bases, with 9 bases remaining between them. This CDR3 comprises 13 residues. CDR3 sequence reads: CASSRRQYNEQFF. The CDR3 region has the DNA TGTGCCAGCAGCCGACGACAGTACAATGAGCAGTTCTTC.

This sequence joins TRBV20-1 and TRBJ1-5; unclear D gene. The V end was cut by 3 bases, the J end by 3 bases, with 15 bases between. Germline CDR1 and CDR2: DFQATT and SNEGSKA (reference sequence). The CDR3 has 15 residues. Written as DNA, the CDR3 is TGCAGTGCTAGTTCCCCGGGCCCGGTCAATCAGCCCCAGCATTTT. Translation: CSASSPGPVNQPQHF.

Here the CDR3 DNA reads TGTGCCAGCTCCCCGACGGGGGGGACTAACTATGGCTACACCTTC. Its protein product is CASSPTGGTNYGYTF. The chain is built from TRBV18 and TRBJ1-2; D is possibly TRBD1 (5 bases). From germline, CDR1 is KGHSH and CDR2 LQKENI. With 6 bases removed from V and 0 bases from J, the gap between germline ends came to 14 bases. The CDR3 consists of 15 residues.

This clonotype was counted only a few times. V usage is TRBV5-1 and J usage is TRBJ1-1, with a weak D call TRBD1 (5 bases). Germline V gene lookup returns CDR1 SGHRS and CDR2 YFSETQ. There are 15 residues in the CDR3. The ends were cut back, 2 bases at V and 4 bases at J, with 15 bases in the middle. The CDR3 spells CASSLGGASGTEAFF. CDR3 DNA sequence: TGCGCCAGCAGCTTAGGAGGGGCCTCGGGCACTGAAGCTTTCTTT. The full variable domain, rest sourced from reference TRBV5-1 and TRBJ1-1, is KAGVTQTPRYLIKTRGQQVTLSCSPISGHRSVSWYQQTPGQGLQFLFEYFSETQRNKGNFPGRFSGRQFSNSRSEMNVSTLELGDSALYLCASSLGGASGTEAFFGQGTRLTVV.

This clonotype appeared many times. The CDR3 DNA reads as TGTGCCAGTAGTATATCCCCTAGCGGGGGAGAGACCCAGTACTTC. As protein: CASSISPSGGETQYF. The rearrangement uses TRBV19 and TRBJ2-5, with TRBD2 matching 10 bases. This CDR3 has 15 amino acids. CDR1 and CDR2 from the germline V gene are LNHDA and SQIVND (reference sequence). J was trimmed by 4 bases and V by 2 bases; bases with no gene match: 4.

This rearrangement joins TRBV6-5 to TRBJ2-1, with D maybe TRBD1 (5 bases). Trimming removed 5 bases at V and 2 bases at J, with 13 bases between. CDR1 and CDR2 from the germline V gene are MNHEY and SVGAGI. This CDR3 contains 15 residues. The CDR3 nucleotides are TGTGCCAGCAGTCGAGACAGCCCAGCCTACAATGAGCAGTTCTTC. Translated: CASSRDSPAYNEQFF.

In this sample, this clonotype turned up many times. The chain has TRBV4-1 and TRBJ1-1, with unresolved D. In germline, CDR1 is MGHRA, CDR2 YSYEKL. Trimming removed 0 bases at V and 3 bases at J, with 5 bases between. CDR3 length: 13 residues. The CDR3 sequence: CASSQDPDTEAFF. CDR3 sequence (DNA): TGCGCCAGCAGCCAAGATCCGGACACTGAAGCTTTCTTT.

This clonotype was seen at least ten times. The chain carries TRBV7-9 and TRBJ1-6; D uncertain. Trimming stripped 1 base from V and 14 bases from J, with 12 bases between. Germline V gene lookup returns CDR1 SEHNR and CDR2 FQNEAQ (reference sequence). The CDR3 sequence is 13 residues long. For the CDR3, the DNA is TGTGCCAGCAGCTTAGGGGCGGCCTTCACCCTCCACTTT. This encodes CASSLGAAFTLHF.

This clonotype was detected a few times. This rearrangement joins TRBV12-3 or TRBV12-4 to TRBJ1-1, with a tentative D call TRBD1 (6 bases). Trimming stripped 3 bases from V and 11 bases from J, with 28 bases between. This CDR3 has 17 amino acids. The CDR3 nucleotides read TGTGCCAGCAGTTTTCGGCCCTCCAACCTTAACAGGGTGGGGGCTTTCTTT. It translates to CASSFRPSNLNRVGAFF.

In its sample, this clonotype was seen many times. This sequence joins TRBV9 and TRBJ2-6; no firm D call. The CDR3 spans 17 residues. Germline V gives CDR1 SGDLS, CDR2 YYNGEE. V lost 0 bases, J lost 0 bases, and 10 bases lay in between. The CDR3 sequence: CASSVVAVHSGANVLTF. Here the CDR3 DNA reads TGTGCCAGCAGCGTAGTTGCGGTGCACTCTGGGGCCAACGTCCTGACTTTC.

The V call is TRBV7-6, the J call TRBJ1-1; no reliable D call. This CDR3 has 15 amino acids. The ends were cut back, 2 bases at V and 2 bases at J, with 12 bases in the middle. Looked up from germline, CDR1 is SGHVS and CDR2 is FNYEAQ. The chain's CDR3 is CASSLTQARNTEAFF. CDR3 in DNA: TGTGCCAGCAGCTTAACCCAGGCCCGAAACACTGAAGCTTTCTTT.

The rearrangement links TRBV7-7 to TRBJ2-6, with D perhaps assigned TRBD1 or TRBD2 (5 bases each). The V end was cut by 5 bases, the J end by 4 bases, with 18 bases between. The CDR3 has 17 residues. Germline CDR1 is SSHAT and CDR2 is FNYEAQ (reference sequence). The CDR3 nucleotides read TGTGCCAGCAGCCCCTCCCGGGACCGATCGGGGGCCAACGTCCTGACTTTC. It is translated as CASSPSRDRSGANVLTF.